The clone carrying this T cell receptor beta chain turned up a few times. Its specificity is unknown. Possible read error: a much larger clone is one base away. This CDR3 is 15 amino acids long. Germline values: CDR1 LGHDT, CDR2 YNNKEL (reference sequence). J was trimmed by 9 bases and V by 0 bases; bases with no gene match: 9. Thyroid surgery was performed in patients who had received no treatment beforehand. The data were obtained in a study of metastatic and nonmetastatic thyroid tumors. Study conclusions and caveats: In blood and tumor, TCR beta diversity was reportedly significantly higher in malignant thyroid tumors than in benign nodules.

TCRdb re-clonotyped the PCR reads through MiXCR. The sample lists 31,000 or so clones, over 15% seen once, with approximately 5% in the top ten. The chain couples TRBV3-1 to TRBJ2-5, with TRBD2 matching 8 bases. What was sequenced was blood. This sequence originates from a female donor with papillary thyroid cancer or a benign thyroid nodule (not recorded which). Some clones in this sample may be carry-over from other donors' samples. The CDR3 DNA reads TGTGCCAGCAGCCAAGATTCGGTAGCGGGGAGGGCCCAGTACTTC. Protein product: CASSQDSVAGRAQYF.